The T cell receptor beta chain under discussion was sequenced for a study of CXCR3-negative and CXCR3-positive naive CD8 T cells. UMI labels and 5' RACE were used to prepare the TRB cDNA libraries. TCRdb re-called the 5' RACE reads and catalogs CDR3 proteins one per entry, DNA excluded. This specimen shows 45,000 or so distinct CDR3 sequences; the ten leading clones hold around 1.5%. The germline gives CDR1 LGHNA, CDR2 YSLEER. The CDR3 sequence is 16 residues long. Sequencing was performed on naive CXCR3- CD8+ T cells from blood. Subset specified: CD45RO-CCR7+CD27+CD95- naive CD8+ T cells lacking CXCR3 (TNR3-). V is TRBV4-3 and J is TRBJ2-7; lacking DNA, the TRBD2 call made by TCRdb goes unchecked. The clonotype comes from a human donor in good health. Some clones in this sample may be carry-over from other donors' samples. The CDR3 is CASSQERRPSSYEQYF.